Shown below are 4 T cell receptor beta chains from a single sample sequenced in a study of T-cell memory formation after mild COVID-19 listed by TCRdb under 2021. The library came from 5' RACE. The sequencing machine was an Illumina NovaSeq 6000. TCRdb applied fastp at Q25 and MiXCR to the public reads, then kept only in-frame beta chains. A single entry per CDR3 protein holds the most common genes and DNA from its merged rows. The sample includes under 200,000 distinct CDR3 sequences, with 10% to 15% observed a single time. The ten top clones hold roughly 3.3% of the sample. Sample: PBMCs or a T cell subset sorted from them (not recorded which). The origin of the receptors is a man younger than 30 who had mild COVID-19 (a few samples of this study predate the infection). The sample titles of this study are shuffled in the database, so cell type and time point are left out; the donor was told from shared clones.

The V gene is TRBV5-1, the J gene TRBJ1-2; D remains unclear. V was cut by 4 bases and J by 0 bases, with 10 bases left in between. Germline V gives CDR1 SGHRS, CDR2 YFSETQ. This CDR3 is 14 amino acids long. CDR3: CASSELSSNYGYTF. CDR3 coding DNA: TGCGCCAGCAGCGAACTGAGTTCTAACTATGGCTACACCTTC.

This clonotype was seen a handful of times. The chain employs TRBV7-8 and TRBJ2-3; D might be TRBD2 (6 bases). CDR1 and CDR2 from the germline V gene are SGHVS and FQNEAQ. Deletions cut 4 bases from V and 1 base from J, with 9 bases between. The CDR3 is made up of 14 amino acids. The chain's CDR3 is CASSSEGRTDTQYF. The CDR3 bases are TGTGCCAGCAGCTCGGAGGGCCGCACAGATACGCAGTATTTT.

This rearrangement joins TRBV7-9 to TRBJ2-3; D remains unclear. The germline V and J ends were trimmed by 3 bases and 1 base, with 8 bases remaining between them. The CDR3 is 14 amino acids. The V gene's germline CDR1 is SEHNR and CDR2 FQNEAQ (reference sequence). This CDR3 is CASSFDLGTDTQYF. The CDR3 DNA follows: TGTGCCAGCAGCTTTGACCTCGGCACAGATACGCAGTATTTT.

V is TRBV11-2 and J is TRBJ1-2; D not certain. The V end lost 4 bases, the J end lost 7 bases, and 19 bases lay between the germline ends. This CDR3 has 15 residues. Germline CDR1 and CDR2: SGHAT and FQNNGV. CDR3 bases: TGTGCCAGCAGCTCCCTGTTTCGGGATTTTCTTGGCTACACCTTC. It is translated as CASSSLFRDFLGYTF. The full variable domain, rest sourced from reference TRBV11-2 and TRBJ1-2, is EAGVAQSPRYKIIEKRQSVAFWCNPISGHATLYWYQQILGQGPKLLIQFQNNGVVDDSQLPKDRFSAERLKGVDSTLKIQPAKLEDSAVYLCASSSLFRDFLGYTFGSGTRLTVV.